The T cell receptor beta chain under discussion was sequenced for a study of cytomegalovirus exposure and HLA in healthy donors. V was cut by 11 bases and J by 3 bases, with 14 bases left in between. CDR3 length: 13 residues. The germline V gene encodes CDR1 MNHEY and CDR2 SVGAGI. The PCR used 60 Vbeta and 13 Jbeta primers. The authors' processing: In a later analysis, the count reached about 80 million unique TCR beta chains, with roughly 9.9 million shared. Assay used: immunoSEQ multiplex PCR; TCRdb lists only in-frame clones, some missing. The DNA gave D and trimming, while V, J and clone size come from that table. The repertoire holds about 120,000 clones, roughly 80% seen once, with 8.8% in the top ten.

Sequenced: PBMCs. This sequence joins TRBV6-5 and TRBJ1-5, with unresolved D. The sequence was obtained from a female donor in good health and CMV-seropositive. In DNA, the CDR3 is TGTGCCTCCTTGGCCGCGGTCAATCAGCCCCAGCATTTT. Amino acid sequence: CASLAAVNQPQHF.